This is a list of T cell receptor beta chains from one sample in a study of vaccination effects on CD4 cells after COVID-19. No antigen is known for these receptors. Repertoires were generated with immunoSEQ multiplex PCR, while TCRdb's copy carries only in-frame clones and drops some. There are about 41,000 clones in the sample; 77% occur only once, and 2.5% to 3% lies in the top ten. The sequencing used CD4+ T cells from PBMCs cultured with HCoV-NL63 spike peptides, collected before COVID-19 vaccination. Receptors were obtained from a human donor who received a COVID-19 vaccine. Each CDR3 is given with its conserved first and last residue. Fields, in order: V gene, D gene, clone size, J gene, CDR3 protein, CDR3 DNA. The D gene is left open where the match is weak. Clone size is stated in some rows and not others, as once, few, many or a class when expanded.

TRBV2	.	.	TRBJ2-1	CASSERAGYNEQFF	TGTGCCAGCAGTGAACGGGCGGGGTACAATGAGCAGTTCTTC
TRBV2	.	.	TRBJ2-5	CASSVTVGGETQYF	TGTGCCAGCAGCGTTACGGTGGGTGGAGAGACCCAGTACTTC
TRBV5-4	.	.	TRBJ2-3	CASSSTTDTQYF	TGTGCCAGCAGCTCCACGACAGATACGCAGTATTTT
TRBV6-5	.	.	TRBJ1-3	CASSGRSLPGNTIYF	TGTGCCAGCAGCGGACGGTCGCTCCCTGGAAACACCATATATTTT
TRBV7-3	TRBD1	few	TRBJ1-3	CASSSQTGAGNTIYF	TGTGCCAGCAGCTCTCAGACAGGGGCTGGAAACACCATATATTTT
TRBV5-8	.	few	TRBJ1-1	CASSLTFRLNTEAFF	TGTGCCAGCAGCTTGACGTTCAGGTTGAACACTGAAGCTTTCTTT
TRBV5-1	TRBD1	once	TRBJ2-3	CASMAGGDTQYF	TGCGCCAGCATGGCAGGGGGAGATACGCAGTATTTT
TRBV6-5	.	.	TRBJ1-1	CASSYLGGSAFF	TGTGCCAGCAGTTACTTGGGGGGGTCAGCTTTCTTT
TRBV3-1/TRBV3-2	TRBD1	once	TRBJ2-5	CASSQFAHDKTGPQRETQYF	TGTGCCAGCAGCCAATTTGCGCACGATAAGACAGGGCCTCAACGAGAGACCCAGTACTTC
TRBV30	.	.	TRBJ2-2	CAWSVQPMGGELFF	TGTGCCTGGAGTGTACAACCAATGGGCGGGGAGCTGTTTTTT
TRBV3-1/TRBV3-2	.	.	TRBJ2-2	CASSHPQTGELFF	TGTGCCAGCAGCCACCCACAAACCGGGGAGCTGTTTTTT
TRBV9	.	.	TRBJ1-6	CASSAGGGHSPLHF	TGTGCCAGCAGCGCCGGGGGGGGGCATTCACCCCTCCACTTT
TRBV5-4	.	.	TRBJ1-2	CASSLKLDNYGYTF	TGTGCCAGCAGCCTCAAACTAGATAACTATGGCTACACCTTC
TRBV5-1	.	.	TRBJ1-1	CASSSGRGNTEAFF	TGCGCCAGCAGCTCTGGCAGGGGGAACACTGAAGCTTTCTTT
TRBV6-1	.	.	TRBJ1-4	CASSEAGQGKKLFF	TGTGCCAGCAGTGAAGCGGGGCAGGGTAAAAAACTGTTTTTT
TRBV20-1	.	few	TRBJ1-1	CSASSQGNTEAFF	TGCAGTGCTAGTTCGCAGGGGAACACTGAAGCTTTCTTT
TRBV9	.	.	TRBJ2-5	CASSVVGSETQYF	TGTGCCAGCAGCGTAGTAGGCTCCGAGACCCAGTACTTC
TRBV24-1	TRBD1	.	TRBJ1-2	CATSERTGLGYGYTF	TGTGCCACCAGTGAACGGACAGGGTTAGGCTATGGCTACACCTTC
TRBV19	.	few	TRBJ1-3	CASSRNGAGNTIYF	TGTGCCAGTAGCCGAAACGGGGCCGGAAACACCATATATTTT
TRBV9	TRBD2	.	TRBJ2-3	CASSVVGGLSSTDTQYF	TGTGCCAGCAGCGTAGTCGGGGGACTATCTAGCACAGATACGCAGTATTTT
TRBV9	.	.	TRBJ1-1	CASSTPGATEAFF	TGTGCCAGCAGCACCCCAGGGGCCACTGAAGCTTTCTTT
TRBV6-1	TRBD1	.	TRBJ1-2	CASSEVSGGSGYGYTF	TGTGCCAGCAGTGAAGTCTCAGGGGGATCCGGCTATGGCTACACCTTC